This note documents a single T cell receptor (beta chain) sequence. There is no known antigen for this receptor. Base qualities are missing; no much larger clone stands one base away. The record originates from a study of blood T cell repertoires in COVID-19 (dated by TCRdb to the early 2020s). About the study as a whole: Samples from collaborators originated in the United States, Italy and Spain and spanned both the acute and convalescent phases of COVID-19. The material from the prospective study consisted of cDNA or gDNA derived from T cells, B-cell-depleted T cells, or PBMCs. Deeply sampled blood TCRbeta repertoires from subjects exposed to, actively infected with, or recovered from COVID-19 were included in the dataset. The repertoires were released in a freely available public database meant as a resource for research on the immune response to SARS-CoV-2. The samples were drawn from two sources: the first 160 participants of the ongoing ImmuneRACE study, and approximately 1,300 subjects contributed by 6 global collaborators. Sample metadata almost always included a de-identified subject ID, COVID-19 status, age in years and sex. Where available, HLA class I and class II types were obtained from metadata supplied by the sample provider rather than from assay-based typing.

In Seattle, one collaborating source enrolled patients while the infection was active and tracked those patients longitudinally over the course of disease. Collaborating institutions collected whole blood in K2EDTA tubes following their own protocols. Collaborator samples were shipped for TCRbeta analysis as frozen whole blood, isolated PBMCs, or DNA extracted from either sample type. Overall study outcomes, separate from this receptor: How much clinical and demographic metadata was included differed by source and by participant, and the metadata was provided uncurated.

TCRbeta CDR3 regions were amplified from genomic DNA using the immunoSEQ Assay, a bias-controlled multiplex PCR. Turning to the authors' computational methods: The number of nucleated cells in each sample was estimated from the amplification of reference gene primers within the assay. To quantify the absolute abundance of each unique TCRbeta CDR3 rearrangement, sequence reads were collapsed and filtered. For each sample, productive Simpson clonality was calculated by taking the square root of Simpson's diversity index across productive rearrangements. This immuneACCESS table, as held by TCRdb, lists in-frame sequences with V and J called but not all clones. Of the missing ones, under half trace to an unresolved V gene in checked studies; the others have no known cause. V and J calls and clone size come straight from that table; D and trimming were deduced from the DNA. This sample lists roughly 410,000 clones; over 75% were detected once. About 2.5% of the sample comes from the top ten.

This clonotype was obtained from a woman aged 55-75 years with COVID-19, enrolled during active disease. Sequencing input: peripheral blood.

The CDR3 loop reads CSTNRVGNQPQHF. The DNA sequence is as follows: TGCAGCACCAACAGGGTAGGCAATCAGCCCCAGCATTTT. The sequence is built from TRBV29-1 and TRBJ1-5; 6 matching bases give a weak D call of TRBD1. V lost 8 bases and J lost 2 bases; the stretch between them is 13 bases long. In the germline V gene, CDR1 corresponds to SQVTM and CDR2 to ANQGSEA. The CDR3 starts with the cysteine, ends with the phenylalanine, and has 13 residues. Here the CDR3 DNA is all that survives: 39 bases in frame from base 1.